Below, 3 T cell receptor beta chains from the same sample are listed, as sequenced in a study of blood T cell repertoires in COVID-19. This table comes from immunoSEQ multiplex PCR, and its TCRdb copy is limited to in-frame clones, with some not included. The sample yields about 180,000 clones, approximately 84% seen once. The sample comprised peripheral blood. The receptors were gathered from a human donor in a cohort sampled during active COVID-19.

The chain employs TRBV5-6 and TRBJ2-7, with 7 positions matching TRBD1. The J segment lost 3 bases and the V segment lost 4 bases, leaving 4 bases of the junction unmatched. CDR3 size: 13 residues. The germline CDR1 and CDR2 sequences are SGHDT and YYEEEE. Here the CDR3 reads CASSRDRGYEQYF. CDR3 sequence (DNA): TGTGCCAGCAGCCGGGACAGAGGCTACGAGCAGTACTTC.

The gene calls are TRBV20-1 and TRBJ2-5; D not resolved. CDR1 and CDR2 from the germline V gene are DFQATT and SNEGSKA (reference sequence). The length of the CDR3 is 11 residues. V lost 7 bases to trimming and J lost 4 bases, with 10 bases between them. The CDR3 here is CSGLSGETQYF. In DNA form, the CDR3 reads TGCAGTGGTCTGTCGGGAGAGACCCAGTACTTC.

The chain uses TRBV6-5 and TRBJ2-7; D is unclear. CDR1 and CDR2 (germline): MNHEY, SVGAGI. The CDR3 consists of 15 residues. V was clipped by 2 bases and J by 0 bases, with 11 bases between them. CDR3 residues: CASSYGRWSSYEQYF. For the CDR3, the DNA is TGTGCCAGCAGTTACGGTAGATGGAGCTCCTACGAGCAGTACTTC.